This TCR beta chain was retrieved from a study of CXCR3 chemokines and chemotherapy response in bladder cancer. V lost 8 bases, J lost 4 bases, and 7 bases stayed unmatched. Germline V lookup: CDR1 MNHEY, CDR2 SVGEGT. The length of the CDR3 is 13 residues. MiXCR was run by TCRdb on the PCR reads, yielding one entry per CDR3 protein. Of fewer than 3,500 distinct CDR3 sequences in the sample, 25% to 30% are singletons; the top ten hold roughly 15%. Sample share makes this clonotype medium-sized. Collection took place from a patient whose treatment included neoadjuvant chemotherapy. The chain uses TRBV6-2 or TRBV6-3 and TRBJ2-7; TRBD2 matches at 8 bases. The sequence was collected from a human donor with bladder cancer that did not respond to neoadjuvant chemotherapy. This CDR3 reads CASLGSGVYEQYF. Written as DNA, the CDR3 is TGTGCCAGCCTCGGTAGCGGGGTTTACGAGCAGTACTTC.